The rows below give T cell receptor beta chains drawn from one sample of a study of T cells in Graves' hyperthyroidism and ophthalmopathy. TCRdb passed the multiplex PCR reads through MiXCR, listing each CDR3 protein once. Of 300,000 to 450,000 distinct CDR3 sequences listed, about a sixth were seen once; the top ten hold around a third. Sample: blood. These TCRs come from a young woman with Graves' hyperthyroidism that later progressed to Graves' ophthalmopathy. CDR3s include the opening cysteine and the closing phenylalanine or tryptophan. Fields, in order: D gene, J gene, clone size, V gene, CDR3 length, CDR3 DNA, CDR3 protein. A D gene is named only where the DNA matches it firmly. Clone size is not always given. Where it is, it says once, few, many or a class for expanded clones.

NA TRBJ1-6 many TRBV3-1 14 TGTGCCAGCAGCCCCATCGGGTCTGATTCACCCCTCCACTTT CASSPIGSDSPLHF
TRBD2 TRBJ2-1 many TRBV3-1 16 TGTGCCAGCCGGTCCTCGCGGGAGGGCCATAGGAATGAGCAGTTCTTC CASRSSREGHRNEQFF
NA TRBJ1-3 many TRBV27 15 TGTGCCAGCAGTACTAAACAGGGTCCTGGAAACACCATATATTTT CASSTKQGPGNTIYF
TRBD1 TRBJ2-1 NA TRBV18 14 TGTGCCAGCTCACGGGTCGGGACAGTCAATGAGCAGTTCTTC CASSRVGTVNEQFF
NA TRBJ1-2 many TRBV2 13 TGTGCCAGCAGTGAGAGGGGAAGCTATGGCTACACCTTC CASSERGSYGYTF
NA TRBJ1-4 many TRBV6-1 15 TGTGCCAGCAGACCGACCAGGGGCGCGGGGGAAAAACTGTTTTTT CASRPTRGAGEKLFF
NA TRBJ1-1 NA TRBV10-2 15 TGCGCCAGCAGTGAGTGGCAGGGACGAAACACTGAAGCTTTCTTT CASSEWQGRNTEAFF
TRBD2 TRBJ2-7 many TRBV28 14 TGTGCCAGCCTCGGGGCGGGGGGGCAAAACGAGCAGTACTTC CASLGAGGQNEQYF
NA TRBJ1-4 NA TRBV18 13 TGTGCCAGCTCGCTAATCGGTGTGGAAAAACTGTTTTTT CASSLIGVEKLFF
TRBD2 TRBJ2-3 NA TRBV2 16 TGTGCCAGCAGCTTAGGCCTAGCGGGGGGGATAGGGGGGCAGTATTTT CASSLGLAGGIGGQYF
TRBD1 TRBJ2-3 few TRBV4-2 15 TGTGCCAGCAGCCAAGGCCTAGGGGGCGGCGATACGCAGTATTTT CASSQGLGGGDTQYF
NA TRBJ1-1 few TRBV7-9 14 TGTGCCAGCAGTCTAATAGGTAGTATGCCTGAAGCTTTCTTT CASSLIGSMPEAFF
NA TRBJ2-3 NA TRBV5-5 17 TGTGCCAGCAGCTTAACCTCCAGGGTAATGGGCACAGATACGCAGTATTTT CASSLTSRVMGTDTQYF
NA TRBJ1-2 many TRBV2 11 TGTGCCAGCAACAGGGTTTATGGCTACACCTTC CASNRVYGYTF
TRBD2 TRBJ2-7 few TRBV10-3 12 TGTGCCGCCCGGGACTACTCCTACGAGCAGTACTTC CAARDYSYEQYF
NA TRBJ1-4 many TRBV18 14 TGTGCCAGCTCACCCAGCGGAGCGGGAGAAAAACTGTTTTTT CASSPSGAGEKLFF
NA TRBJ2-5 few TRBV15 17 TGTGCCACCAGCAGACTGGAGGACGGGCTAGCCGCTGGGACCCAGTACTTC CATSRLEDGLAAGTQYF
TRBD1 TRBJ1-5 NA TRBV6-1 18 TGTGCCAGCAGTGAATACGGGGGACAGATATATAGCAATCAGCCCCAGCATTTT CASSEYGGQIYSNQPQHF
NA TRBJ1-1 few TRBV27 14 TGTGCCAGCAGTAAGAACCGGGAAAACACTGAAGCTTTCTTT CASSKNRENTEAFF
TRBD2 TRBJ2-2 many TRBV6-5 21 TGTGCCAGCAGTTCCCACCTACCCCTTCCTATAGCGGGAGCGCGGACCGGGGAGCTGTTTTTT CASSSHLPLPIAGARTGELFF
NA TRBJ2-5 many TRBV11-2 16 TGTGCCAGCAGTCTACCGGGGAACTCGTACCAAGAGACCCAGTACTTC CASSLPGNSYQETQYF
NA TRBJ2-7 many TRBV2 12 TGTGCCAGCAGGAGATTGGCGCTTGTGCAGTACTTC CASRRLALVQYF
NA TRBJ2-1 many TRBV24-1 14 TGTGCCACCAGTGATTTTAGTCAGAGTAATGAGCAGTTCTTC CATSDFSQSNEQFF
TRBD1 TRBJ2-3 many TRBV20-1 16 TGCAGTGCTAGAGATCCCCGGGGACAGCTCACAGATACGCAGTATTTT CSARDPRGQLTDTQYF
NA TRBJ2-3 many TRBV3-1 11 TGTGCCAGCAGCCAAGAACATACGCAGTATTTT CASSQEHTQYF
NA TRBJ2-5 NA TRBV6-5 13 TGTGCCAGCAGTTATGGGTTTGAAGAGACCCAGTACTTC CASSYGFEETQYF
NA TRBJ1-4 many TRBV20-1 14 TGCAGTGCTAGGCCCCGGGGCCCGATTGAAAAACTGTTTTTT CSARPRGPIEKLFF
NA TRBJ1-5 many TRBV2 11 TGTGCCAGCAGCAAGACGGACATTGTGAATTTT CASSKTDIVNF
TRBD1 TRBJ1-1 NA TRBV9 15 TGTGCCAGCAGCGCCGAGACAGGGTTGAACACTGAAGCTTTCTTT CASSAETGLNTEAFF
NA TRBJ1-5 many TRBV12-3/TRBV12-4 16 TGTGCCAGCAGTTTCTGGACAGTTTATAGCAATCAGCCCCAGCATTTT CASSFWTVYSNQPQHF
TRBD2 TRBJ2-7 many TRBV27 14 TGTGCCAGCAGTTTCCACCGGGGGGGAGACGAGCAGTACTTC CASSFHRGGDEQYF
TRBD2 TRBJ2-1 few TRBV20-1 16 TGCAGTGCTAGGATTGGGACTAGCGGATCCTACAATGAGCAGTTCTTC CSARIGTSGSYNEQFF
NA TRBJ1-3 NA TRBV11-2 15 TGTGCCAGCAGCGGAGGACGTAACTTTGGAAACACCATTTATTTT CASSGGRNFGNTIYF
NA TRBJ2-1 NA TRBV20-1 16 TGCAGTGCTAGGGACCACGGGAGCATCACCTACAATGAGCAGTTCTTC CSARDHGSITYNEQFF
NA TRBJ2-7 many TRBV15 14 TGTGCCACCAGCAGGGGTGATAGCAGATACGAGCAGTACTTC CATSRGDSRYEQYF
NA TRBJ2-1 NA TRBV5-1 17 TGCGCCAGCAGCTCCCTCCCCGCCGGGACCTCCTACAATGAGCAGTTCTTC CASSSLPAGTSYNEQFF
NA TRBJ1-5 many TRBV27 16 TGTGCCAGCAGTTTGTCGGGGCATATCAGCAATCAGCCCCAGCATTTT CASSLSGHISNQPQHF
NA TRBJ2-3 many TRBV30 16 TGTGCCTGGAGTGTGAACCTAGGAGGGGTCACAGATACGCAGTATTTT CAWSVNLGGVTDTQYF
NA TRBJ2-7 NA TRBV6-1 13 TGTGCCAGCAGTTACGCGGAATCCTACGAGCAGTACTTC CASSYAESYEQYF
TRBD2 TRBJ2-1 many TRBV5-1 16 TGCGCCAGCAGCCTAACCGGGACTAGCTCCTACAATGAGCAGTTCTTC CASSLTGTSSYNEQFF
NA TRBJ1-2 NA TRBV27 15 TGTGCCAGCAGTTCCCTTCGAGCCTTTCGACGTGGCTACACCTTC CASSSLRAFRRGYTF
TRBD1 TRBJ2-2 NA TRBV29-1 14 TGCAGCGTTGAAGCACAGGGGTACACCGGGGAGCTGTTTTTT CSVEAQGYTGELFF
TRBD2 TRBJ2-6 NA TRBV11-2 17 TGTGCCAGCGTGCGGGGGGGCGTCTACTCTGGGGCCAACGTCCTGACTTTC CASVRGGVYSGANVLTF